The clone carrying this T cell receptor (beta chain) was seen a handful of times. The whole isolated RNA underwent reverse transcription, so sequencing captured expressed TCRB transcripts. The repertoire was sequenced with immunoSEQ multiplex PCR; TCRdb's copy has only in-frame clones and lacks some. The sample consists of about 230,000 clones, 9% to 10% of them appearing once. The CDR3 covers 12 residues. The V end was cut by 8 bases, the J end by 3 bases, with 8 bases between. Germline V lookup: CDR1 MNHNS, CDR2 SASEGT. These data belong to a study of beta chain features in type 1 diabetes. Sequenced: naive CD4+ T cells from blood. The receptor's source is a woman aged 18-29 years in good health. The chain employs TRBV6-1 and TRBJ2-1; maybe TRBD2 (5 bases). Here the CDR3 DNA reads TGTGCCAGCCGGGCGGGCTACAATGAGCAGTTCTTC. It yields the protein CASRAGYNEQFF.